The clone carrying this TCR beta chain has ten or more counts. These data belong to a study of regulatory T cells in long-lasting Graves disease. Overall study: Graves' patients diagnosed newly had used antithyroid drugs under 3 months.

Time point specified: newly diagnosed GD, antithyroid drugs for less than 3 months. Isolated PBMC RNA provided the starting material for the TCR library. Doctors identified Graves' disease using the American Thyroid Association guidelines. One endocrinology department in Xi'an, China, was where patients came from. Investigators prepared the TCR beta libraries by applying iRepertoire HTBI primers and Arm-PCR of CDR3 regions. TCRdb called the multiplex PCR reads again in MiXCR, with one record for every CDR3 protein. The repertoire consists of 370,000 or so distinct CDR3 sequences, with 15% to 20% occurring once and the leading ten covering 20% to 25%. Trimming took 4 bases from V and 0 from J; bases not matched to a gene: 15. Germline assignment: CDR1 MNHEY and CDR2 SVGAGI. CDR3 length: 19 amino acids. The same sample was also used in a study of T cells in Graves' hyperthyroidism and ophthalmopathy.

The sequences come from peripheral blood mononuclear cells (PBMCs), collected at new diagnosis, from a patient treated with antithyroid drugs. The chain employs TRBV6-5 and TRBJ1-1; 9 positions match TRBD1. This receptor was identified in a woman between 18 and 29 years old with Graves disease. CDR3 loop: CASSSYRGRESGMNTEAFF. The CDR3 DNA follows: TGTGCCAGCAGTTCCTACAGGGGGCGTGAGTCTGGTATGAACACTGAAGCTTTCTTT.